This TCR beta chain was recovered during a study of radiotherapy plus CTLA-4 blockade in lung cancer. Study overall: Objective responses were documented in 15% to 20% of patients, with disease control in about 29%.

V shed 2 bases and J shed 2 bases, with 16 bases lying between them. The CDR3 totals 16 residues. In germline, CDR1 is MNHNS, CDR2 SASEGT. The protocol was immunoSEQ multiplex PCR, while the TCRdb copy is restricted to in-frame clones and leaves out a portion. The sample lists about 93,000 clones, about 91% occurring once. This clonotype was sampled from a human donor with non-small cell lung cancer that progressed on radiotherapy plus ipilimumab. Source: peripheral blood, taken from a patient treated with radiotherapy plus ipilimumab. This chain links TRBV6-1 with TRBJ2-7; a possible D gene is TRBD2 (6 bases). CDR3 protein: CASSEIGRLATYEQYF. The CDR3 DNA follows: TGTGCCAGCAGTGAAATCGGGCGGCTAGCGACCTACGAGCAGTACTTC.